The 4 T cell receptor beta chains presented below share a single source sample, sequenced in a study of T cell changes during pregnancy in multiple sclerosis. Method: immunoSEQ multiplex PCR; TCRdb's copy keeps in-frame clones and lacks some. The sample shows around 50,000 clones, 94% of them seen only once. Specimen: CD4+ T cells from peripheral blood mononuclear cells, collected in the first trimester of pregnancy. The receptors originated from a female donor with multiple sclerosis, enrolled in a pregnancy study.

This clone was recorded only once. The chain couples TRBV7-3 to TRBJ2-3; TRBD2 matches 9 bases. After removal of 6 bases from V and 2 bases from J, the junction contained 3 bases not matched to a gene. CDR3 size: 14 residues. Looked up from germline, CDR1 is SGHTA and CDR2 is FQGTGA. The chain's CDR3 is CASSAGGPTDTQYF. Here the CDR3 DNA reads TGTGCCAGCAGTGCGGGGGGGCCCACAGATACGCAGTATTTT.

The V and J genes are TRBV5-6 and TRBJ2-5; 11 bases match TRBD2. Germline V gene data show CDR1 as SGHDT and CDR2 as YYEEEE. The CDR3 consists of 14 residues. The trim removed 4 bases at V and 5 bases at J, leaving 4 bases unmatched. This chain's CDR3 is CASSLSGGAETQYF. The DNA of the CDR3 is TGTGCCAGCAGCCTTAGCGGGGGGGCCGAGACCCAGTACTTC.

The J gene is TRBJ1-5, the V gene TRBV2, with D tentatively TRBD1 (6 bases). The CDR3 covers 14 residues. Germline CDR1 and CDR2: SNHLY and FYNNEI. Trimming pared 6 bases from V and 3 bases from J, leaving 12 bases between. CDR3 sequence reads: CASSRDKNNQPQHF. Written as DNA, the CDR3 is TGTGCCAGCAGCCGGGACAAAAACAATCAGCCCCAGCATTTT.

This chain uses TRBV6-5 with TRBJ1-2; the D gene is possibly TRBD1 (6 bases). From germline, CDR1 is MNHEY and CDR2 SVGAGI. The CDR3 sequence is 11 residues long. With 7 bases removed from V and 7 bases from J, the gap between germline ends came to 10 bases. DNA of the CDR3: TGTGCCAGCAAACAGGGTAGTGGCTACACCTTC. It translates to CASKQGSGYTF.